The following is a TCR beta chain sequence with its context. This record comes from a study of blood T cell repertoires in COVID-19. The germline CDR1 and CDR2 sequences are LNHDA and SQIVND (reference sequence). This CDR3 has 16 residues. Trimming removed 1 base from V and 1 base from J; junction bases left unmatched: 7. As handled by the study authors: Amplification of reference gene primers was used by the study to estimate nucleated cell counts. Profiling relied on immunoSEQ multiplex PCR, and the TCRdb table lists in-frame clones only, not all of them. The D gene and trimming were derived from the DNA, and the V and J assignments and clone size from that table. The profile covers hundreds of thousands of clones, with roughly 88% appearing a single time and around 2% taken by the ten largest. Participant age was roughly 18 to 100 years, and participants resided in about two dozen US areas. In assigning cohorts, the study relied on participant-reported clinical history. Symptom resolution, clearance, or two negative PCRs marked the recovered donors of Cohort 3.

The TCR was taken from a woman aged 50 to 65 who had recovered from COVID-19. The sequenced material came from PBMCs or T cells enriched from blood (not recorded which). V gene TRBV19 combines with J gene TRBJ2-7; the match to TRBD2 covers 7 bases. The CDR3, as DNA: TGTGCCAGTAGTATAGGGCGGGGGACCTATTCCTACGAGCAGTACTTC. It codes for CASSIGRGTYSYEQYF.